The 12 T cell receptor beta chains given below trace back to one sample, sequenced in a study of control samples from healthy donors and cancer patients. Repertoires were generated with immunoSEQ multiplex PCR, while TCRdb's copy carries only in-frame clones and drops some. The sample holds 140,000 or so clones; about 94% are singletons and the top ten take 13% to 15%. Sample: PBMCs. The receptors shown here come from a man aged 55 to 70 with colorectal cancer.

This clone appeared once. V and J are TRBV3-1 (or the pseudogene TRBV3-2) and TRBJ1-2, with TRBD1 matching over 7 bases. The CDR3 has 16 amino acids. Per germline, CDR1 LGHDT and CDR2 YNNKEL (reference sequence). V lost 0 bases and J lost 4; bases outside the gene matches: 8. The CDR3 is CASSQEGAGTVYGYTF. The CDR3 nucleotides read TGTGCCAGCAGCCAAGAAGGCGCTGGGACAGTCTATGGCTACACCTTC.

J is TRBJ1-5 and V is TRBV2, with no clear D. The CDR3 is 14 amino acids. The germline CDR1 and CDR2 sequences are SNHLY and FYNNEI. Trimming removed 3 bases from V and 1 base from J, with 7 bases in between. CDR3 nucleotide sequence: TGTGCCAGCAGTGACGGCGGGAGCAATCAGCCCCAGCATTTT. It yields the protein CASSDGGSNQPQHF.

This sequence joins TRBV3-1 (or the pseudogene TRBV3-2) and TRBJ1-1; 12 nucleotides align to TRBD1. The CDR3 extends over 16 amino acids. The V gene end was trimmed by 5 bases and the J gene end by 4 bases; junction bases not matched to a gene: 8. Germline V gene lookup returns CDR1 LGHDT and CDR2 YNNKEL (reference sequence). The CDR3 DNA reads as TGTGCCAGCAGCTATGGGACAGGGGGCATGGGCACTGAAGCTTTCTTT. As protein: CASSYGTGGMGTEAFF.

The rearrangement joins TRBV5-1 to TRBJ1-3, with 8 bases identical to TRBD1. CDR1 SGHRS and CDR2 YFSETQ come from the germline V gene. The CDR3 is 16 amino acids. The V gene end was trimmed by 1 base and the J gene end by 2 bases; junction bases not matched to a gene: 5. CDR3 nucleotide sequence: TGCGCCAGCAGCTTGTTGACAGGGGAACCTGGAAACACCATATATTTT. Translation gives CASSLLTGEPGNTIYF. The full variable domain, completed using reference TRBV5-1 and TRBJ1-3, is KAGVTQTPRYLIKTRGQQVTLSCSPISGHRSVSWYQQTPGQGLQFLFEYFSETQRNKGNFPGRFSGRQFSNSRSEMNVSTLELGDSALYLCASSLLTGEPGNTIYFGEGSWLTVV.

This CDR3 reads CASSPLAGSETQYF. The CDR3 region has the DNA TGTGCCAGCAGTCCTCTAGCGGGGTCTGAGACCCAGTACTTC. The J gene is TRBJ2-5, the V gene TRBV6-4; 9 bases line up with TRBD2. The CDR3 sequence is 14 residues long. Losses at the gene ends were 5 bases for V and 5 bases for J; bases not matched to a gene: 6. The V gene's germline CDR1 is MRHNA and CDR2 SNTAGT.

The chain has TRBV19 and TRBJ1-3; no firm D call. The CDR3 length is 13 residues. V lost 4 bases and J 0 bases, leaving 4 bases between the germline ends. Germline V gives CDR1 LNHDA, CDR2 SQIVND (reference sequence). Here the CDR3 reads CASSRGSGNTIYF. CDR3 sequence (DNA): TGTGCCAGTAGTAGAGGCTCTGGAAACACCATATATTTT.

This chain uses TRBV6-5 with TRBJ2-3; the D gene is possibly TRBD2 (5 bases). The V and J ends lost 4 bases and 2 bases respectively, with 16 bases between them. This CDR3 region has 16 residues. CDR1 and CDR2 from the germline V gene are MNHEY and SVGAGI. Here the CDR3 DNA reads TGTGCCAGCAGTTCCGGCGACTCGCGGGCCACAGATACGCAGTATTTT. It codes for CASSSGDSRATDTQYF.

V gene TRBV6-5 combines with J gene TRBJ1-1; 8 positions agree with TRBD1. From germline, CDR1 is MNHEY and CDR2 SVGAGI. Trimming removed 6 bases from V and 5 bases from J; junction bases left unmatched: 11. The length of the CDR3 is 15 residues. The CDR3 bases are TGTGCCAGCAGCCGAAGTTACAGGGGGATGACTGAAGCTTTCTTT. It codes for CASSRSYRGMTEAFF.

V gene TRBV10-3 combines with J gene TRBJ1-1, with no clear D. CDR3 length equals 11 residues. V shed 11 bases and J shed 1 base, with 8 bases lying between them. Germline V lookup: CDR1 ENHRY, CDR2 SYGVKD. The CDR3 protein is CASSWNTEAFF. DNA for the CDR3: TGTGCCTCTTCATGGAACACTGAAGCTTTCTTT.

The CDR3 nucleotides read TGTGCCATCCGCGGGGGGCCACCCTCTGGAAACACCATATATTTT. Translated, it gives CAIRGGPPSGNTIYF. This chain connects TRBV11-2 to TRBJ1-3; maybe TRBD1 (6 bases). The germline CDR1 and CDR2 sequences are SGHAT and FQNNGV. Trimming took off 10 bases at V and 0 bases at J, with 16 bases between the two ends. CDR3 length equals 15 residues.

This clone was seen a few times. The genes are TRBV10-2 and TRBJ2-7, with unresolved D. Germline lookup yields CDR1 WSHSY and CDR2 SAAADI. Trimming took off 8 bases at V and 3 bases at J, with 11 bases between the two ends. The CDR3 sequence is 12 residues long. CDR3 DNA sequence: TGCGCCAGCGGAGCTAATTTCTACGAGCAGTACTTC. It translates to CASGANFYEQYF.

This chain connects TRBV19 to TRBJ1-3, with D unclear. V was shortened by 9 bases and J by 5 bases, with 17 bases between the two germline ends. The CDR3 runs to 14 residues. Germline CDR1 and CDR2: LNHDA and SQIVND (reference sequence). The DNA of the CDR3 is TGTGCCAGCAAAGAAGACGGAAATCGAAACACCATATATTTT. Residues: CASKEDGNRNTIYF.